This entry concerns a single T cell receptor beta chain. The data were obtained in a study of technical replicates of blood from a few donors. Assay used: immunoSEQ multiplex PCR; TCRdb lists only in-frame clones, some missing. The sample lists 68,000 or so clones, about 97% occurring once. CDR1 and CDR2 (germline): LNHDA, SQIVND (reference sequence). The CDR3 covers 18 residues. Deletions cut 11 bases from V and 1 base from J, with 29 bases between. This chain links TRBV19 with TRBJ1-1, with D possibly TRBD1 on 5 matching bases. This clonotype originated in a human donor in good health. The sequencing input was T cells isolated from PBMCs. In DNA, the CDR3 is TGTGCCTACTTACGGGGGGAGGGGACCCGAGTCCCGAACACTGAAGCTTTCTTT. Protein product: CAYLRGEGTRVPNTEAFF.